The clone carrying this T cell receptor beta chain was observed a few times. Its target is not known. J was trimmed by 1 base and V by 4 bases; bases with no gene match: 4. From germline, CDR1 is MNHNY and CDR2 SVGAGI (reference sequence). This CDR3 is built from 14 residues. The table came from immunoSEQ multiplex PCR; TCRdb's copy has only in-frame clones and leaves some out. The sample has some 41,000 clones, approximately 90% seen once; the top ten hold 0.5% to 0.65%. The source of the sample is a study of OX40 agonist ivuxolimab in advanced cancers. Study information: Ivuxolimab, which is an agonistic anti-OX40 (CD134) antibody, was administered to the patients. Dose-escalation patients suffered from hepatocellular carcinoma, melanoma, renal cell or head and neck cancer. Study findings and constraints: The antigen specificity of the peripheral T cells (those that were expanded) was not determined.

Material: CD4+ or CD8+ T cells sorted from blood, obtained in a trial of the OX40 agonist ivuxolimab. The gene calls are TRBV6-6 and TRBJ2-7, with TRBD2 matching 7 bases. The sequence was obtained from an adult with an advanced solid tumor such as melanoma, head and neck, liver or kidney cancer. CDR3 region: CASSSGGRSYEQYF. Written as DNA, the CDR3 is TGTGCCAGCAGTTCGGGGGGAAGATCCTACGAGCAGTACTTC.